This TCR beta chain was identified in a study of blood T cell repertoires in COVID-19. CDR3 length: 15 residues. Germline CDR1 and CDR2: LNHDA and SQIVND (reference sequence). The V and J ends lost 4 bases and 2 bases respectively, with 12 bases between them. Generated by immunoSEQ multiplex PCR, the TCRdb table keeps only in-frame clones and is missing some. This table has hundreds of thousands of clones, around 87% appearing once. The receptor comes from a woman in her 50s who had recovered from COVID-19. The sequencing input was peripheral blood. This chain joins TRBV19 and TRBJ1-3; unclear D gene. DNA of the CDR3: TGTGCCAGTAGTAATGGAGACGAGACTGGAAACACCATATATTTT. Translated: CASSNGDETGNTIYF.